The clone carrying this TCR beta chain appeared a single time. The PCR employed 60 Vbeta primers together with 13 Jbeta primers. Libraries were prepared by immunoSEQ multiplex PCR; TCRdb keeps only in-frame clonotypes and omits some of them. The sample holds about 200,000 clones, about 81% seen once. The data were obtained in a study of cytomegalovirus exposure and HLA in healthy donors. From germline, CDR1 is MDHEN and CDR2 SYDVKM. This CDR3 has 17 residues. The V and J ends lost 0 bases and 6 bases, in that order; junction bases with no gene match: 6. The receptor's source is a middle-aged man in good health and CMV-seropositive. This chain uses TRBV28 with TRBJ2-1; TRBD2 agrees at 12 bases. Sequenced material: PBMCs. The CDR3 loop reads CASSLWASGRVLNEQFF. In DNA form, the CDR3 reads TGTGCCAGCAGTTTATGGGCTAGCGGGAGGGTCCTCAATGAGCAGTTCTTC.